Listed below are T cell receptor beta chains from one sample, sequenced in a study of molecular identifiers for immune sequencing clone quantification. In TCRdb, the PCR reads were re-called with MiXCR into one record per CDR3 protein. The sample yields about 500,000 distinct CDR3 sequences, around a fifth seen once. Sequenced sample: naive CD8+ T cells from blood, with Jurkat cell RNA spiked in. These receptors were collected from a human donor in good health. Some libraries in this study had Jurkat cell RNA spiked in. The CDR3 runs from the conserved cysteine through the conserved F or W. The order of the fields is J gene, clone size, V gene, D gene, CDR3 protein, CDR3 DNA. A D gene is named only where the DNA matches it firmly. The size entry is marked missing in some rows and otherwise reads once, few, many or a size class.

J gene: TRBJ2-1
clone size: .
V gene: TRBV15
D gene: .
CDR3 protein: CATSSSYRDTYNEQFF
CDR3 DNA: TGTGCCACCAGCAGTTCTTACAGGGATACCTACAATGAGCAGTTCTTC

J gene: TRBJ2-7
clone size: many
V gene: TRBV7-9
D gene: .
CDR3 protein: CAAQGPSYEQYF
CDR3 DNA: TGTGCCGCGCAGGGGCCCTCCTACGAGCAGTACTTC

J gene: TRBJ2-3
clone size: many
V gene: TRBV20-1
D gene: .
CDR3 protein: CSAQQRASTDTQYF
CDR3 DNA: TGCAGTGCCCAACAGAGGGCTAGCACAGATACGCAGTATTTT

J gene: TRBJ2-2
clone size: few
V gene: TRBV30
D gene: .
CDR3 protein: CAWNPGYNTGELFF
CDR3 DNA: TGTGCCTGGAATCCGGGGTACAACACCGGGGAGCTGTTTTTT

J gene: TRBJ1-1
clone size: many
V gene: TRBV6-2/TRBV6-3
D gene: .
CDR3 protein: CASSYPNTEAFF
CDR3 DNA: TGTGCCAGCAGTTACCCGAACACTGAAGCTTTCTTT

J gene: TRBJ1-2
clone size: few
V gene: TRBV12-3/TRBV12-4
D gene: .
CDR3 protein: CASSVSVEGYTF
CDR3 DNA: TGTGCCAGCAGTGTATCGGTAGAGGGCTACACCTTC

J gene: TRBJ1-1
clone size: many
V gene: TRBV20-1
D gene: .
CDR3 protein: CSARRTENTEAFF
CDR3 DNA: TGCAGTGCTAGACGGACAGAGAACACTGAAGCTTTCTTT

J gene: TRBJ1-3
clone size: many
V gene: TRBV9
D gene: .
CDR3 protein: CASSTGSLRNTIYF
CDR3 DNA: TGTGCCAGCAGCACGGGGTCTCTTCGGAACACCATATATTTT

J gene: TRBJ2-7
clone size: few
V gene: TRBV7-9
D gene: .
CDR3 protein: CASSFANYEQYF
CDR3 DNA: TGTGCCAGCAGCTTTGCGAACTACGAGCAGTACTTC

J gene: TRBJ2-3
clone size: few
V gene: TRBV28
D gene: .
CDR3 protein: CASSFPGGKGADTQYF
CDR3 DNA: TGTGCCAGCAGTTTCCCCGGCGGGAAAGGCGCAGATACGCAGTATTTT

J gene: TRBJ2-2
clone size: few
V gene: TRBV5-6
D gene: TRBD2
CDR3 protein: CASSGSLGLADVAGELFF
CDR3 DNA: TGTGCCAGCAGCGGGAGCCTGGGACTAGCGGATGTGGCCGGGGAGCTGTTTTTT

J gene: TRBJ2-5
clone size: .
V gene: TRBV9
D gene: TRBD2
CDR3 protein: CASSVEGRGDFETQYF
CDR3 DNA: TGTGCCAGCAGCGTAGAAGGTCGGGGGGATTTTGAGACCCAGTACTTC

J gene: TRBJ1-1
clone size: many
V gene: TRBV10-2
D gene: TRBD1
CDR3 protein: CASRDGTGGTEAFF
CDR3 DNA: TGCGCCAGCAGGGACGGGACAGGGGGCACTGAAGCTTTCTTT

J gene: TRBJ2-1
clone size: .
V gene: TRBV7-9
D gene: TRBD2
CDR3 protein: CASSFDLATSGRYNEQFF
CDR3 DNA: TGTGCCAGCAGCTTTGACCTCGCGACTAGCGGGCGCTACAATGAGCAGTTCTTC

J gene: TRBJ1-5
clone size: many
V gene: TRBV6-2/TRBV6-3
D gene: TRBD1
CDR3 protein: CASSSRDRRNQPQHF
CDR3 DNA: TGTGCCAGCAGTTCCCGGGACAGGAGAAATCAGCCCCAGCATTTT

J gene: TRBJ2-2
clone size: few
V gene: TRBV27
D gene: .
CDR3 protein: CASTTNLGWELFF
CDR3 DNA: TGTGCCAGCACTACCAATTTGGGGTGGGAGCTGTTTTTT

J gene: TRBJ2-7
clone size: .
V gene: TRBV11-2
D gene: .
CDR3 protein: CASSSPGRMSSYEQYF
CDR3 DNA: TGTGCCAGCAGCTCCCCGGGGCGGATGAGCTCCTACGAGCAGTACTTC

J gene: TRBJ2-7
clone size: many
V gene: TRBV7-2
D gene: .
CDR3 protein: CASSLGSSGGEQYF
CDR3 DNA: TGTGCCAGCAGCTTAGGGAGTTCTGGGGGCGAGCAGTACTTC

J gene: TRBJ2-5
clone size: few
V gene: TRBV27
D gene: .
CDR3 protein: CASSPNPGVQETQYF
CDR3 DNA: TGTGCCAGCAGCCCGAATCCCGGGGTACAAGAGACCCAGTACTTC

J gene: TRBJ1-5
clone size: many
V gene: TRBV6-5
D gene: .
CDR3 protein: CASTGAANQPQHF
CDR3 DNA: TGTGCCAGCACCGGGGCGGCTAATCAGCCCCAGCATTTT

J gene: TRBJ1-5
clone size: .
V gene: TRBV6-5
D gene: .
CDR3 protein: CASSHGSVCSNQPQHF
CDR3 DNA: TGTGCCAGCAGCCACGGGTCAGTCTGTAGCAATCAGCCCCAGCATTTT

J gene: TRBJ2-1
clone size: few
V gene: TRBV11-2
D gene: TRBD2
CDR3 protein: CASSLEAGPYNEQFF
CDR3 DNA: TGTGCCAGCAGCTTAGAAGCGGGACCTTACAATGAGCAGTTCTTC